Sequencing of this T cell receptor beta chain was carried out in a study of T cells in narcolepsy. Clones were sequenced by immunoSEQ multiplex PCR, and TCRdb holds only the in-frame ones, with some missing. The sample has some 20,000 clones; roughly 80% are singletons. Germline V lookup: CDR1 MNHEY, CDR2 SVGAGI. Unmatched junction bases numbered 1, after V lost 7 bases and J lost 0 bases. The CDR3 contains 14 residues. The V call is TRBV6-5, the J call TRBJ1-3, with 9 bases aligning to TRBD1. Sequenced material: memory (CD45RA-) CD4+ T cells from blood. The TCR originated in a human donor in good health. CDR3: CASMTGGSGNTIYF. The CDR3 DNA sequence: TGTGCCAGCATGACAGGGGGCTCTGGAAACACCATATATTTT.